This T cell receptor beta chain comes out of a study of blood T cell repertoires in COVID-19. Generated by immunoSEQ multiplex PCR, the TCRdb table keeps only in-frame clones and is missing some. This repertoire shows 90,000 to 100,000 clones, around nine tenths found once; its top ten account for around 4.5%. This clone was seen a single time. The V end was cut by 4 bases, the J end by 3 bases, with 8 bases between. CDR1 ENHRY and CDR2 SYGVKD come from the germline V gene. The CDR3 has 13 amino acids. This rearrangement joins TRBV10-3 to TRBJ2-3; D might be TRBD1 (6 bases). The specimen was peripheral blood. This receptor was identified in a man between 70 and 80 years old with acute or convalescent COVID-19. CDR3 in DNA: TGTGCCATCAGTGTAGGACAGACAGATACGCAGTATTTT. Encoded protein: CAISVGQTDTQYF.